This TCR beta chain was sequenced in a study of blood T cell repertoires in COVID-19. Study background: Specimens from acute and convalescent COVID-19 originated in the United States, Italy and Spain. Sources were T cells, B-cell-depleted T cells, or PBMCs; the material itself was cDNA or gDNA.

CDR1 and CDR2 (germline): LGHDT, YNNKEL (reference sequence). The CDR3 consists of 16 residues. V was shortened by 2 bases and J by 4 bases, with 14 bases between the two germline ends. In the original analysis: The assay estimated nucleated cells by amplifying reference gene primers. Repertoires were generated with immunoSEQ multiplex PCR, while TCRdb's copy carries only in-frame clones and drops some. V, J and clone size reflect that table, while D and trimming were determined from the DNA. The profile shows a few hundred thousand clones, roughly 77% of them singletons. The origin of this receptor is a man between 35 and 55 years old who had recovered from COVID-19. The material sequenced was PBMCs or T cells enriched from blood (not recorded which). The chain recombines TRBV3-1 (or the pseudogene TRBV3-2) with TRBJ2-2; possible D gene TRBD1, 6 bases. Here the CDR3 reads CASSQRQGLGTGELFF. The CDR3 nucleotides are TGTGCCAGCAGCCAAAGGCAGGGGCTGGGCACCGGGGAGCTGTTTTTT.